This T cell receptor beta chain was recorded in a study of T cells in Graves' hyperthyroidism and ophthalmopathy. Notes on the study in general: A model of 13 V-J features distinguished ophthalmopathy from stable hyperthyroidism.

To note about this clonotype: Its antigen is not known.

There were TCR beta CDR3 regions amplified from RNA transcripts. HTBI primers were employed in a first-round RT-PCR of the TCR CDR3. TCRdb called the multiplex PCR reads again in MiXCR, with one record for every CDR3 protein. The table includes about 290,000 distinct CDR3 sequences, 13% to 15% detected once. CDR1 is SGHTA and CDR2 is FQGTGA in the germline V gene. This CDR3 region has 15 residues. With 1 base removed from V and 0 bases from J, the gap between germline ends came to 10 bases. The study left out patients who had uncontrolled infection, other autoimmune disease, pregnancy or lactation. Diagnostic assessment was based on clinical symptoms, serum thyroxine and TRAb, thyroid ultrasound and orbital computed tomography.

Sequencing input: blood. The chain has TRBV7-3 and TRBJ2-7, with D perhaps matching TRBD2 (5 bases). This sequence was found in a woman between 50 and 59 years old with Graves' hyperthyroidism that later progressed to Graves' ophthalmopathy. This CDR3 is CASSLRGKDSYEQYF. For the CDR3, the DNA is TGTGCCAGCAGCTTAAGAGGGAAGGACTCCTACGAGCAGTACTTC.